One and the same sample provided the 29 T cell receptor beta chains below, sequenced in a study of T cells in Graves' hyperthyroidism and ophthalmopathy. From RNA transcripts, TCR beta CDR3 regions were amplified. Using the HTBI primer set, a first-round RT-PCR was run on the TCR CDR3. Using its own MiXCR run on the multiplex PCR reads, TCRdb lists one record per CDR3 protein. Among some 760,000 distinct CDR3 sequences listed, around 15% were seen once. Sequencing was done on a sample of blood. Receptors originate from a young woman with Graves' hyperthyroidism.

This clonotype was seen repeatedly, ten times or more. V gene TRBV6-1 combines with J gene TRBJ2-7; D not resolved. V lost 8 bases to trimming and J lost 4 bases, with 6 bases between them. Per germline, CDR1 MNHNS and CDR2 SASEGT. The CDR3 is 10 amino acids. In nucleotides, the CDR3 is TGTGCCAGCTCGCCATACGAGCAGTACTTC. Its protein is CASSPYEQYF.

A few counts support this clonotype. The V and J genes are TRBV2 and TRBJ2-6; tentative D call: TRBD1 (6 bases). This CDR3 spans 17 amino acids. Germline-derived CDR1 and CDR2 are SNHLY and FYNNEI. V shed 5 bases and J shed 4 bases, with 18 bases lying between them. CDR3 residues: CASSWDTFPAGANVLTF. DNA of the CDR3: TGTGCCAGCAGTTGGGACACCTTTCCGGCCGGGGCCAACGTCCTGACTTTC.

In its sample, this clonotype was seen a few times. The chain carries TRBV2 and TRBJ2-1, with D possibly TRBD2 on 5 matching bases. Trimming shortened V by 1 base and J by 6 bases, and 7 bases separated the two germline ends. Germline V gene data show CDR1 as SNHLY and CDR2 as FYNNEI. This CDR3 has 13 amino acids. The CDR3 DNA follows: TGTGCCAGCAGTGAAGAGAGGGTCAATGAGCAGTTCTTC. This encodes CASSEERVNEQFF.

There are many counts of this clonotype. V gene TRBV12-3 or TRBV12-4 combines with J gene TRBJ1-2, with D possibly matching TRBD1 (6 bases). This CDR3 region has 16 residues. V gave up 9 bases and J gave up 0 bases, with 20 bases separating them. The CDR3 spells CASLLNSGTSNYGYTF. The CDR3 nucleotides read TGTGCCAGTTTGCTTAACTCCGGGACATCTAACTATGGCTACACCTTC.

This clonotype was seen ten or more times. V and J are TRBV7-9 and TRBJ2-3, with 7 bases matching TRBD2. The junction had 8 bases not matched to a gene; V was cut back by 6 bases and J by 2 bases. The CDR3 spans 15 residues. Per germline, CDR1 SEHNR and CDR2 FQNEAQ (reference sequence). The CDR3 DNA reads TGTGCCAGCAGATGGGGGGACTACGCCACAGATACGCAGTATTTT. Its protein is CASRWGDYATDTQYF. Full variable domain (outside the CDR3, taken from reference TRBV7-9 and TRBJ2-3): DTGVSQNPRHKITKRGQNVTFRCDPISEHNRLYWYRQTLGQGPEFLTYFQNEAQLEKSRLLSDRFSAERPKGSFSTLEIQRTEQGDSAMYLCASRWGDYATDTQYFGPGTRLTVL.

This clonotype was seen at least ten times. V and J are TRBV29-1 and TRBJ1-1; 9 nucleotides agree with TRBD1. Germline values: CDR1 SQVTM, CDR2 ANQGSEA. CDR3 length: 15 residues. V shed 1 base and J 3 bases; nucleotides not matched to a gene: 6. For the CDR3, the DNA is TGCAGCGTTGAAGTTACCGGGACAGGGTACACTGAAGCTTTCTTT. Protein: CSVEVTGTGYTEAFF. Supplemented by reference TRBV29-1 and TRBJ1-1, the full variable domain reads SAVISQKPSRDICQRGTSLTIQCQVDSQVTMMFWYRQQPGQSLTLIATANQGSEATYESGFVIDKFPISRPNLTFSTLTVSNMSPEDSSIYLCSVEVTGTGYTEAFFGQGTRLTVV.

This clonotype appeared a few times. The gene calls are TRBV19 and TRBJ1-1; TRBD1 matches 8 bases. V was clipped by 3 bases and J by 8 bases; unmatched bases: 2. The CDR3 spans 12 residues. Germline CDR1 and CDR2: LNHDA and SQIVND (reference sequence). The CDR3 DNA is TGTGCCAGTAGTATTCAGGGGGCAGAAGCTTTCTTT. Translated, it gives CASSIQGAEAFF.

The chain couples TRBV10-1 to TRBJ1-2; D not certain. Germline assignment: CDR1 WNHNN and CDR2 SYGVQD (reference sequence). The CDR3 length is 12 residues. Trimming removed 2 bases at V and 8 bases at J, with 9 bases between. The CDR3 DNA follows: TGCGCCAGCAGTGAGGGGAGTTTCGGCTACACCTTC. This codes for CASSEGSFGYTF.

This clonotype has only a few counts. A much more abundant neighbour one base away suggests this may be a read error. J is TRBJ2-7 and V is TRBV20-1; D not certain. This CDR3 comprises 13 residues. CDR1 and CDR2 from the germline V gene are DFQATT and SNEGSKA (reference sequence). V was clipped by 0 bases and J by 2 bases, with 8 bases between them. The CDR3 region has the DNA TGCAGTGCTAGAGAGCTGGCTACCTACGAGCAGTACTTC. Translating it yields CSARELATYEQYF.

This clonotype was counted at least ten times. This CDR3 reads CASRSGTGLFQPQHF. The CDR3, as DNA: TGTGCCAGCAGGTCCGGGACAGGGTTGTTTCAGCCCCAGCATTTT. The chain uses TRBV7-8 and TRBJ1-5, with 9 bases lining up with TRBD1. Looked up from germline, CDR1 is SGHVS and CDR2 is FQNEAQ. This CDR3 spans 15 amino acids. V shed 6 bases and J 6 bases; nucleotides not matched to a gene: 9.

This clonotype was seen at least ten times. The chain employs TRBV20-1 and TRBJ1-2; D remains unclear. Trimming took 0 bases from V and 7 from J, leaving 15 bases between them. The CDR3 consists of 14 residues. Germline V gene lookup returns CDR1 DFQATT and CDR2 SNEGSKA (reference sequence). The CDR3 protein is CSARDQPRGGGYTF. In DNA, the CDR3 is TGCAGTGCTAGAGATCAGCCGCGTGGAGGTGGCTACACCTTC.

This clonotype has a count of ten or more. The V call is TRBV12-3 or TRBV12-4, the J call TRBJ1-1; TRBD1 agrees at 7 bases. The J segment lost 1 base and the V segment lost 9 bases, leaving 5 bases of the junction unmatched. The CDR3 has 13 amino acids. The CDR3 bases are TGTGCCAGTGGGAGGGGGCGGAACACTGAAGCTTTCTTT. Translated, it gives CASGRGRNTEAFF.

This clonotype has ten or more counts. The genes are TRBV9 and TRBJ2-5; TRBD2 might be the D (6 bases). The germline gives CDR1 SGDLS, CDR2 YYNGEE. Between the trimmed V and J ends, which lost 2 bases and 2 bases, there was a span of 13 bases. CDR3 length: 15 amino acids. The DNA for the CDR3 is TGTGCCAGCAGCGTCGGAGGGGCGACGCAAGAGACCCAGTACTTC. It codes for CASSVGGATQETQYF.

This clonotype was detected ten times or more. V is TRBV7-2 and J is TRBJ1-4; D unclear. This CDR3 has 15 residues. The V end lost 3 bases, the J end lost 7 bases, and 15 bases lay between the germline ends. In germline, CDR1 is SGHTA, CDR2 FQGNSA. CDR3 loop: CASSFGRVVGEKLFF. The CDR3 DNA sequence: TGTGCCAGCAGCTTCGGGCGGGTGGTTGGTGAAAAACTGTTTTTT.

This clonotype was recorded a few times. Here the CDR3 DNA reads TGTGCCAGCATCACGACAGGGGGCACTGAAGCTTTCTTT. It is translated as CASITTGGTEAFF. J is TRBJ1-1 and V is TRBV7-9, with TRBD1 identical over 9 bases. The CDR3 consists of 13 residues. Per germline, CDR1 SEHNR and CDR2 FQNEAQ (reference sequence). Unmatched junction bases numbered 4, after V lost 7 bases and J lost 4 bases.

V is TRBV30 and J is TRBJ2-1, with D possibly matching TRBD2 (5 bases). The V end was cut by 6 bases, the J end by 2 bases, with 11 bases between. The CDR3 runs 13 residues. Germline V gene data show CDR1 as GTSNPN and CDR2 as SVGIG (reference sequence). CDR3 nucleotide sequence: TGTGCCTGCCAGACTATCCCCTACAATGAGCAGTTCTTC. Translating it yields CACQTIPYNEQFF.

V gene TRBV24-1 combines with J gene TRBJ2-1, with 7 bases matching TRBD2. CDR1 and CDR2 from the germline V gene are KGHDR and SFDVKD. Trimming took 6 bases from V and 0 from J; bases not matched to a gene: 4. The CDR3 has 15 residues. This CDR3 reads CATSFGGSSYNEQFF. In DNA, the CDR3 is TGTGCCACCAGTTTCGGCGGGAGCTCCTACAATGAGCAGTTCTTC.

This clonotype was seen repeatedly, ten times or more. The chain is built from TRBV9 and TRBJ2-2, with TRBD1 matching over 7 bases. This CDR3 is 15 amino acids long. J was trimmed by 1 base and V by 4 bases; bases with no gene match: 4. Germline assignment: CDR1 SGDLS and CDR2 YYNGEE. The CDR3 DNA follows: TGTGCCAGCAGCACCAGGACAGGGAACACCGGGGAGCTGTTTTTT. Its translation: CASSTRTGNTGELFF.

Ten or more counts support this clonotype. The rearrangement links TRBV5-1 to TRBJ1-2; D is possibly TRBD1 (6 bases). V was trimmed by 0 bases and J by 8 bases, leaving 17 bases between them. This CDR3 region has 15 residues. The V gene's germline CDR1 is SGHRS and CDR2 YFSETQ. CDR3: CASSLDSRQASGYTF. Written as DNA, the CDR3 is TGCGCCAGCAGCTTGGATTCCCGACAGGCTTCAGGCTACACCTTC.

This clonotype occurred many times. The rearrangement joins TRBV30 to TRBJ2-7; TRBD1 aligns across 9 bases. V lost 5 bases to trimming and J lost 2 bases; unmatched junction nucleotides: 4. Germline CDR1 and CDR2: GTSNPN and SVGIG (reference sequence). This CDR3 comprises 13 residues. DNA for the CDR3: TGTGCCTGGGGATACAGGGGGCCCTACGAGCAGTACTTC. Translation gives CAWGYRGPYEQYF.

This clonotype appeared many times. The chain combines TRBV6-2 or TRBV6-3 with TRBJ1-1; tentative D call: TRBD1 (5 bases). Trimming took 3 bases from V and 0 from J, leaving 17 bases between them. Looked up from germline, CDR1 is MNHEY and CDR2 is SVGEGT. This CDR3 has 17 amino acids. The CDR3 loop is CASSYHRIRAMNTEAFF. CDR3 DNA sequence: TGTGCCAGCAGTTATCACAGGATACGTGCGATGAACACTGAAGCTTTCTTT.

This clonotype was seen many times. One end of the junction is discordant with germline, which a read error may explain. The V and J genes are TRBV2 and TRBJ2-1, with D possibly being TRBD2 (5 bases). CDR1 and CDR2 from the germline V gene are SNHLY and FYNNEI. The CDR3 consists of 13 residues. CDR3 residues: CARSGLSLDEQFF. CDR3 in DNA: TGTGCCAGGAGTGGACTTTCGTTGGATGAGCAGTTCTTC.

The genes are TRBV9 and TRBJ2-5; 7 bases line up with TRBD2. This CDR3 is 15 amino acids long. Germline V gene lookup returns CDR1 SGDLS and CDR2 YYNGEE. The V and J ends lost 2 bases and 4 bases, in that order; junction bases with no gene match: 8. DNA for the CDR3: TGTGCCAGCAGCGTCTACGGTGGCGGGAGAGAGACCCAGTACTTC. Protein: CASSVYGGGRETQYF.

CDR3 in amino acids: CATSRVSRRELFF. CDR3 DNA sequence: TGTGCCACCAGCAGAGTCTCCAGGAGGGAGCTGTTTTTT. The V and J genes are TRBV15 and TRBJ2-2; no clear D. The CDR3 contains 13 residues. V lost 1 base to trimming and J lost 9 bases, with 9 bases between them. Germline-derived CDR1 and CDR2 are LNHNV and YYDKDF (reference sequence).

This clonotype was observed at least ten times. The rearrangement uses TRBV6-1 and TRBJ2-7; D call uncertain. The germline V gene has CDR1 MNHNS and CDR2 SASEGT. This CDR3 comprises 13 residues. V was cut by 3 bases and J by 4 bases, with 10 bases left in between. Here the CDR3 DNA reads TGTGCCAGCAGTGAGGCGGTCACTTACGAGCAGTACTTC. The encoded protein is CASSEAVTYEQYF.

As to this clonotype: This may be a read error: a much more frequent sequence differs by one nucleotide. No conserved phenylalanine or tryptophan ends this CDR3, so it is likely a read error. J is TRBJ2-1 and V is TRBV3-1, with 7 bases aligning to TRBD2. CDR1 is LGHDT and CDR2 is YNNKEL in the germline V gene (reference sequence). After removal of 0 bases from V and 4 bases from J, the junction contained 9 bases not matched to a gene. This CDR3 spans 17 amino acids. The CDR3 DNA sequence: TGTGCCAGCAGCCAAGATTTGCGGGGAGGGCCTTACAATGAGCAGTTCCTC. Protein: CASSQDLRGGPYNEQFL.

The chain has TRBV10-3 and TRBJ2-7; TRBD2 matches at 9 bases. The CDR3 sequence is 13 residues long. The germline gives CDR1 ENHRY, CDR2 SYGVKD. Losses at the gene ends were 6 bases for V and 5 bases for J; bases not matched to a gene: 5. The CDR3: CAIRPSGENEQYF. In DNA form, the CDR3 reads TGTGCCATCAGACCTAGCGGGGAAAACGAGCAGTACTTC.

Comments on this clonotype: With a much larger clone just one base away, this may be a read error. The rearrangement joins TRBV7-9 to TRBJ2-1; D uncertain. The CDR3 totals 16 residues. With 2 bases removed from V and 0 bases from J, the gap between germline ends came to 11 bases. CDR1 SEHNR and CDR2 FQNEAQ come from the germline V gene (reference sequence). CDR3 loop: CASSLFGSSSYNEQFF. CDR3 sequence (DNA): TGTGCCAGCAGCTTATTCGGGTCCAGCTCCTACAATGAGCAGTTCTTC.

This clonotype was observed many times. The CDR3 sequence is CASSQLPDGYEQYF. The CDR3 DNA follows: TGCGCCAGCAGCCAACTCCCGGACGGCTACGAGCAGTACTTC. This sequence joins TRBV4-1 and TRBJ2-7; no reliable D call. This CDR3 has 14 residues. Trimming removed 2 bases from V and 3 bases from J, with 11 bases in between. The V gene's germline CDR1 is MGHRA and CDR2 YSYEKL.